This T cell receptor (beta chain) was profiled in a study of control samples from healthy donors and cancer patients. This clone was observed a few times. Trimming took 9 bases from V and 3 from J, leaving 18 bases between them. Germline-derived CDR1 and CDR2 are SGHVS and FNYEAQ. This CDR3 has 15 amino acids. TCRdb keeps only in-frame clones here, not all; method: immunoSEQ multiplex PCR. Of fewer than 300,000 clones listed, around 80% are singletons. The rearrangement uses TRBV7-6 and TRBJ1-5, with D tentatively TRBD1 (5 bases). The sequenced sample was PBMCs. This receptor was taken from a woman aged 55-70 years with lung cancer. The CDR3 spells CASGAGGGFNQPQHF. For the CDR3, the DNA is TGTGCCAGTGGGGCAGGCGGCGGTTTCAATCAGCCCCAGCATTTT.